A selection of T cell receptor beta chains follows, all from one sample in a study of blood T cell repertoires in COVID-19. TCRdb keeps only in-frame clones here, not all; method: immunoSEQ multiplex PCR. The profile shows about 250,000 clones, about 91% of them singletons. The material sequenced was peripheral blood. The receptor set was obtained from a woman in her forties who had recovered from COVID-19. CDR3s include the opening cysteine and the closing phenylalanine or tryptophan. The order of the fields is D gene, V gene, J gene, clone size, CDR3 DNA, CDR3 protein. D genes are given only for firm matches. Where a row states a size, it is once, few, many or the class of an expanded clone; other rows omit it.

d_gene: .
v_gene: TRBV3-1/TRBV3-2
j_gene: TRBJ2-4
abundance: many
CDR3nt: TGTGCCAGCAGCCAATCTCCAGGTCTCGAGGGTCACATTCAGTACTTC
CDR3aa: CASSQSPGLEGHIQYF

d_gene: .
v_gene: TRBV5-4
j_gene: TRBJ2-7
abundance: once
CDR3nt: TGTGCCAGCAGCTTGGACGGGGACTTCTACGAGCAGTACTTC
CDR3aa: CASSLDGDFYEQYF

d_gene: TRBD2
v_gene: TRBV19
j_gene: TRBJ2-3
abundance: .
CDR3nt: TGTGCCAGTAACCCCGGGGGTAGCGGGAAAGTCACAGATACGCAGTATTTT
CDR3aa: CASNPGGSGKVTDTQYF

d_gene: .
v_gene: TRBV12-3/TRBV12-4
j_gene: TRBJ2-1
abundance: .
CDR3nt: TGTGCCAGCAGTCTACACGGACTCAATGAGCAGTTCTTC
CDR3aa: CASSLHGLNEQFF

d_gene: TRBD1
v_gene: TRBV24-1
j_gene: TRBJ2-3
abundance: .
CDR3nt: TGTGCCACCAGTGATTTGGGACAGGGCCTAGATACGCAGTATTTT
CDR3aa: CATSDLGQGLDTQYF

d_gene: .
v_gene: TRBV29-1
j_gene: TRBJ2-1
abundance: .
CDR3nt: TGCAGCGTTGACCAGCAGGCCTCCTACAATGAGCAGTTCTTC
CDR3aa: CSVDQQASYNEQFF

d_gene: TRBD2
v_gene: TRBV4-1
j_gene: TRBJ2-2
abundance: .
CDR3nt: TGCGCCAGCAGCCAAGCAGGACAGCGGGGGACCGGGGAGCTGTTTTTT
CDR3aa: CASSQAGQRGTGELFF

d_gene: .
v_gene: TRBV19
j_gene: TRBJ1-3
abundance: .
CDR3nt: TGTGCCAGTAGTATGCCGAGCTCTGGAAACACCATATATTTT
CDR3aa: CASSMPSSGNTIYF

d_gene: TRBD2
v_gene: TRBV19
j_gene: TRBJ2-3
abundance: .
CDR3nt: TGTGCCAGTAGTCAACTAGCGGGGGGAGGAGATACGCAGTATTTT
CDR3aa: CASSQLAGGGDTQYF

d_gene: .
v_gene: TRBV27
j_gene: TRBJ2-1
abundance: .
CDR3nt: TGTGCCAGCAGTCCTGGCACCTCGACCTACAATGAGCAGTTCTTC
CDR3aa: CASSPGTSTYNEQFF

d_gene: TRBD1
v_gene: TRBV4-3
j_gene: TRBJ2-3
abundance: .
CDR3nt: TGCGCCAGCAGCCAAGGGACAGGGCAGAGAACAGATACGCAGTATTTT
CDR3aa: CASSQGTGQRTDTQYF

d_gene: .
v_gene: TRBV10-2
j_gene: TRBJ1-2
abundance: .
CDR3nt: TGCGCCAGCACGGGCTCGGGGGGCAGTCGACTCCTTTATGGCTACACCTTC
CDR3aa: CASTGSGGSRLLYGYTF

d_gene: .
v_gene: TRBV27
j_gene: TRBJ2-7
abundance: .
CDR3nt: TGTGCCAGCAGTTCGGGACTCGACCCTTCCTACGAGCAGTACTTC
CDR3aa: CASSSGLDPSYEQYF

d_gene: TRBD1
v_gene: TRBV11-1
j_gene: TRBJ2-1
abundance: few
CDR3nt: TGTGCCAGCAGCCACCAGGGACAGGGGAGGTACAATGAGCAGTTCTTC
CDR3aa: CASSHQGQGRYNEQFF

d_gene: .
v_gene: TRBV29-1
j_gene: TRBJ1-2
abundance: .
CDR3nt: TGCAGCGTTGAAGATCCGACAGATTACCTTAACTATGGCTACACCTTC
CDR3aa: CSVEDPTDYLNYGYTF

d_gene: TRBD1
v_gene: TRBV7-3
j_gene: TRBJ2-7
abundance: .
CDR3nt: TGTGCCAGCAGCTTATCACCTGGGGACAGCCCCTACGAGCAGTACTTC
CDR3aa: CASSLSPGDSPYEQYF

d_gene: .
v_gene: TRBV14
j_gene: TRBJ2-1
abundance: .
CDR3nt: TGTGCCAGCAGCCAAGAAGCGGCTTGGATCGATGAGCAGTTCTTC
CDR3aa: CASSQEAAWIDEQFF

d_gene: .
v_gene: TRBV20-1
j_gene: TRBJ2-1
abundance: .
CDR3nt: TGCAGTGCTGGGCACAATGAGCAGTTCTTC
CDR3aa: CSAGHNEQFF

d_gene: .
v_gene: TRBV28
j_gene: TRBJ1-2
abundance: .
CDR3nt: TGTGCCAGCAGTTCCGTACTATGGTATGGCTACACCTTC
CDR3aa: CASSSVLWYGYTF

d_gene: .
v_gene: TRBV5-6
j_gene: TRBJ1-3
abundance: .
CDR3nt: TGTGCCAGCAGCGGGGGACAACCGGGAAACACCATATATTTT
CDR3aa: CASSGGQPGNTIYF

d_gene: .
v_gene: TRBV5-4
j_gene: TRBJ1-2
abundance: .
CDR3nt: TGTGCCAGCAGCTTTGGACATAATAACTATGGCTACACCTTC
CDR3aa: CASSFGHNNYGYTF

d_gene: TRBD1
v_gene: TRBV7-3
j_gene: TRBJ2-5
abundance: .
CDR3nt: TGTGCCAGCAGTAGGGGACAGGGGGCAGAGACCCAGTACTTC
CDR3aa: CASSRGQGAETQYF

d_gene: .
v_gene: TRBV7-2
j_gene: TRBJ2-2
abundance: .
CDR3nt: TGTGCCAGCAGCTTATTCAACTCGGGAGACGGGGAGCTGTTTTTT
CDR3aa: CASSLFNSGDGELFF

d_gene: .
v_gene: TRBV7-2
j_gene: TRBJ1-2
abundance: .
CDR3nt: TGTGCCAGCAGCTTAACTTACAGGGATGGCTACACCTTC
CDR3aa: CASSLTYRDGYTF

d_gene: .
v_gene: TRBV30
j_gene: TRBJ2-5
abundance: .
CDR3nt: TGTGCCTGGAGTCATTCCCAAGAGACCCAGTACTTC
CDR3aa: CAWSHSQETQYF

d_gene: TRBD1
v_gene: TRBV7-2
j_gene: TRBJ1-5
abundance: .
CDR3nt: TGTGCCAGCAGCCTCCAGGGGGGAGATCAGCCCCAGCATTTT
CDR3aa: CASSLQGGDQPQHF

d_gene: TRBD2
v_gene: TRBV7-9
j_gene: TRBJ2-7
abundance: .
CDR3nt: TGTGCCAGCAATCAAGGAACGGGGGGTTCGCCCTACGAGCAGTACTTC
CDR3aa: CASNQGTGGSPYEQYF

d_gene: .
v_gene: TRBV5-6
j_gene: TRBJ1-4
abundance: few
CDR3nt: TGTGCCAGCAGCTCTTCGGGGACAACCTTTAATGAAAAACTGTTTTTT
CDR3aa: CASSSSGTTFNEKLFF

d_gene: .
v_gene: TRBV7-9
j_gene: TRBJ1-5
abundance: once
CDR3nt: TGTGCCAGCAGCTTGGGCCATGATCAGCCCCAGCATTTT
CDR3aa: CASSLGHDQPQHF

d_gene: .
v_gene: TRBV10-1
j_gene: TRBJ2-2
abundance: few
CDR3nt: TGCGCCAGCAGTGAGTCGAGGGTTGGAATCGGCACCGGGGAGCTGTTTTTT
CDR3aa: CASSESRVGIGTGELFF

d_gene: TRBD1
v_gene: TRBV27
j_gene: TRBJ2-3
abundance: .
CDR3nt: TGTGCCAGCAAGGGGGACAGAAGCACAGATACGCAGTATTTT
CDR3aa: CASKGDRSTDTQYF

d_gene: .
v_gene: TRBV4-1
j_gene: TRBJ2-2
abundance: .
CDR3nt: TGCGCCAGCAGCCAGAGGCGCGTAGCGGAGAACACCGGGGAGCTGTTTTTT
CDR3aa: CASSQRRVAENTGELFF

d_gene: TRBD1
v_gene: TRBV28
j_gene: TRBJ2-6
abundance: .
CDR3nt: TGTGCCAGCAGCCCACACAGGGGTCGTAGGTCTGGGGCCAACGTCCTGACTTTC
CDR3aa: CASSPHRGRRSGANVLTF

d_gene: .
v_gene: TRBV9
j_gene: TRBJ2-4
abundance: .
CDR3nt: TGTGCCAGCAGCGTAGCTAAGGGGGCCAAAAACATTCAGTACTTC
CDR3aa: CASSVAKGAKNIQYF

d_gene: TRBD1
v_gene: TRBV7-3
j_gene: TRBJ2-3
abundance: once
CDR3nt: TGTGCCAGCAGCTCCCCGGGACAGGGAGGGACAGATACGCAGTATTTT
CDR3aa: CASSSPGQGGTDTQYF

d_gene: .
v_gene: TRBV5-3
j_gene: TRBJ2-2
abundance: .
CDR3nt: TGTGCCAGAAGCATCAGGGGCGGGGAGCTGTTTTTT
CDR3aa: CARSIRGGELFF

d_gene: TRBD2
v_gene: TRBV3-1/TRBV3-2
j_gene: TRBJ2-3
abundance: .
CDR3nt: TGTGCCAGCAGTTGGACTAGCGCAGATACGCAGTATTTT
CDR3aa: CASSWTSADTQYF

d_gene: .
v_gene: TRBV7-3
j_gene: TRBJ1-1
abundance: .
CDR3nt: TGTGCCAGCAGCTTAACGCGGGTGAACACTGAAGCTTTCTTT
CDR3aa: CASSLTRVNTEAFF

d_gene: .
v_gene: TRBV6-5
j_gene: TRBJ2-5
abundance: .
CDR3nt: TGTGCCAGCGGGACATCCCAAGAGACCCAGTACTTC
CDR3aa: CASGTSQETQYF

d_gene: .
v_gene: TRBV20-1
j_gene: TRBJ1-6
abundance: .
CDR3nt: TGCAGTGCCAGGCCGGATTCACCCCTCCACTTT
CDR3aa: CSARPDSPLHF

d_gene: .
v_gene: TRBV4-1
j_gene: TRBJ2-7
abundance: .
CDR3nt: TGCGCCAGCAGCCAAGTTGGGGCGGGGGCTTCCTACGAGCAGTACTTC
CDR3aa: CASSQVGAGASYEQYF

d_gene: .
v_gene: TRBV5-6
j_gene: TRBJ1-1
abundance: .
CDR3nt: TGTGCCAGCAGCTTAGTCGGTGGGCCGGAGGATGAAGCTTTCTTT
CDR3aa: CASSLVGGPEDEAFF

d_gene: .
v_gene: TRBV19
j_gene: TRBJ1-4
abundance: .
CDR3nt: TGTGCCAGCCGCCCGGGAGGGGAAAAACTGTTTTTT
CDR3aa: CASRPGGEKLFF

d_gene: .
v_gene: TRBV12-3/TRBV12-4
j_gene: TRBJ2-7
abundance: .
CDR3nt: TGTGCCAGCAGTTACGGAGTCTACGAGCAGTACTTC
CDR3aa: CASSYGVYEQYF

d_gene: .
v_gene: TRBV2
j_gene: TRBJ2-6
abundance: .
CDR3nt: TGTGCCAGCCGAACTGCTGGGGCCAACGTCCTGACTTTC
CDR3aa: CASRTAGANVLTF

d_gene: TRBD2
v_gene: TRBV5-4
j_gene: TRBJ2-3
abundance: .
CDR3nt: TGTGCCAGCAGCTTGTTCCAGCGGGGGGGTAGCCCAGATACGCAGTATTTT
CDR3aa: CASSLFQRGGSPDTQYF

d_gene: TRBD1
v_gene: TRBV3-1/TRBV3-2
j_gene: TRBJ2-1
abundance: .
CDR3nt: TGTGCCAGCAGCCAAGGGACAGGGGTACTTACCTCTCAGTTCTTC
CDR3aa: CASSQGTGVLTSQFF

d_gene: .
v_gene: TRBV2
j_gene: TRBJ1-1
abundance: .
CDR3nt: TGTGCCAGCCGGACTGACATGAACACTGAAGCTTTCTTT
CDR3aa: CASRTDMNTEAFF

d_gene: .
v_gene: TRBV7-9
j_gene: TRBJ1-2
abundance: .
CDR3nt: TGTGCCAGCAGCCCCCAGGGGAGCTATGGCTACACCTTC
CDR3aa: CASSPQGSYGYTF

d_gene: .
v_gene: TRBV5-4
j_gene: TRBJ1-1
abundance: once
CDR3nt: TGTGCCAGCAGCTTCGGTCGGGGTTGGAACACTGAAGCTTTCTTT
CDR3aa: CASSFGRGWNTEAFF

d_gene: TRBD1
v_gene: TRBV18
j_gene: TRBJ1-5
abundance: .
CDR3nt: TGTGCCAGCTCACCCGGGACAGGTAATCAGCCCCAGCATTTT
CDR3aa: CASSPGTGNQPQHF

d_gene: TRBD1
v_gene: TRBV5-1
j_gene: TRBJ1-2
abundance: .
CDR3nt: TGCGCCAGCAGCCCGGGACAGGCTGGCTACACCTTC
CDR3aa: CASSPGQAGYTF

d_gene: .
v_gene: TRBV9
j_gene: TRBJ2-2
abundance: many
CDR3nt: TGTGCCAGCAGCGTAGGGGGACTCATCACCGGGGAGCTGTTTTTT
CDR3aa: CASSVGGLITGELFF